These 23 T cell receptor beta chains were sequenced from one sample in a study of Ad26.COV2.S vaccination and SARS-CoV-2 variants. Clones were sequenced by immunoSEQ multiplex PCR, and TCRdb holds only the in-frame ones, with some missing. The data hold about 87,000 clones, with under 90% observed a single time. Source: peripheral blood, taken after recovery from COVID-19. Source of these receptors: a human donor who had recovered from COVID-19.

The chain employs TRBV6-5 and TRBJ1-5; 7 bases map to TRBD1. Unmatched junction bases numbered 12, after V lost 9 bases and J lost 7 bases. The CDR3 extends over 14 amino acids. Germline V CDR1 and CDR2: MNHEY, SVGAGI. CDR3 loop: CASGLPQGVQPQHF. The CDR3 bases are TGTGCCAGTGGACTCCCCCAGGGGGTCCAGCCCCAGCATTTT.

The CDR3 DNA follows: TGTGCCAGCAGCGTATCGGCCAGCTCCTACGAGCAGTACTTC. Translating it yields CASSVSASSYEQYF. V gene TRBV9 combines with J gene TRBJ2-7; D ambiguous. Germline-derived CDR1 and CDR2 are SGDLS and YYNGEE. This CDR3 contains 14 residues. Trimming cost V 1 base and J 0 bases, with 8 bases left between them.

The rearrangement uses TRBV6-5 and TRBJ2-7; possible D gene TRBD1, 6 bases. The V end lost 2 bases, the J end lost 6 bases, and 17 bases lay between the germline ends. CDR3 length: 15 residues. Germline V gene sequence: CDR1 MNHEY, CDR2 SVGAGI. The CDR3 loop is CASSYERQGKGEQYF. CDR3 nucleotides: TGTGCCAGCAGTTACGAGCGGCAGGGGAAAGGCGAGCAGTACTTC.

This clone appeared a few times. The CDR3 loop reads CASRDSSYNEQFF. CDR3 nucleotide sequence: TGCGCCAGCCGGGACAGCTCCTACAATGAGCAGTTCTTC. The genes are TRBV10-2 and TRBJ2-1; 7 positions match TRBD1. Germline CDR1 reads WSHSY; CDR2 reads SAAADI. The J segment lost 0 bases and the V segment lost 8 bases, leaving 1 base of the junction unmatched. This CDR3 spans 13 amino acids.

The V call is TRBV21-1, the J call TRBJ1-2; the table's D call TRBD1 went unverified against the DNA. TRBV21-1 is designated a pseudogene. This CDR3 spans 12 amino acids. CDR3 amino acids: CASNARHYGYTF. The CDR3 bases are TGTGCCAGCAACGCCAGGCACTATGGCTACACCTTC.

The chain joins TRBV20-1 to TRBJ2-5; no clear D. The CDR3 spans 11 residues. Trimming shortened V by 2 bases and J by 4 bases, and 5 bases separated the two germline ends. The V gene's germline CDR1 is DFQATT and CDR2 SNEGSKA (reference sequence). Here the CDR3 DNA reads TGCAGTGCTAGAAAGGGAGAGACCCAGTACTTC. Amino acid sequence: CSARKGETQYF.

The V call is TRBV27, the J call TRBJ2-1, with TRBD2 matching 11 bases. J gave up 7 bases and V 6 bases, and 11 bases lay outside the gene matches. Germline V lookup: CDR1 MNHEY, CDR2 SMNVEV (reference sequence). The CDR3 has 16 amino acids. The CDR3 sequence: CASRLAGVVSGNEQFF. CDR3 coding DNA: TGTGCCAGCAGACTAGCGGGAGTCGTGTCGGGAAATGAGCAGTTCTTC.

This clone has more than one count but fewer than ten. V gene TRBV19 combines with J gene TRBJ1-5; D perhaps matches TRBD1 (5 bases). V was trimmed by 6 bases and J by 2 bases, leaving 17 bases between them. CDR1 and CDR2 from the germline V gene are LNHDA and SQIVND (reference sequence). This CDR3 has 16 amino acids. The CDR3 reads CASSELVGERNQPQHF. The CDR3 region has the DNA TGTGCCAGTAGCGAGCTGGTGGGGGAACGCAATCAGCCCCAGCATTTT.

This rearrangement joins TRBV7-9 to TRBJ2-3; 8 bases fit TRBD2. Germline values: CDR1 SEHNR, CDR2 FQNEAQ (reference sequence). V shed 5 bases, J shed 4 bases, and the junction held 17 bases outside the gene matches. The length of the CDR3 is 18 residues. The chain's CDR3 is CASSPLIFSGSISDTQYF. CDR3 in DNA: TGTGCCAGCAGCCCCTTAATTTTCAGCGGGAGTATTTCAGATACGCAGTATTTT.

The CDR3 loop reads CASSLTRETQYF. The CDR3 region has the DNA TGTGCCAGCAGTTTAACGCGAGAGACCCAGTACTTC. This sequence joins TRBV12-3 or TRBV12-4 and TRBJ2-5; D is unclear. V gave up 2 bases and J gave up 4 bases, with 5 bases separating them. CDR3 length: 12 amino acids.

Comment on this clone: At the DNA level, this CDR3 is encoded by other sequences in the same sample as well. The chain links TRBV14 to TRBJ2-7, with 15 bases lining up with TRBD2. Losses at the gene ends were 1 base for V and 5 bases for J; bases not matched to a gene: 15. The CDR3 sequence is 20 residues long. From germline, CDR1 is SGHDN and CDR2 FVKESK. CDR3: CASSQGWRTSGRAVVHEQYF. CDR3 in DNA: TGTGCCAGCAGCCAAGGGTGGAGGACTAGCGGGAGGGCTGTAGTCCACGAGCAGTACTTC. The full variable domain, with the rest looked up from reference TRBV14 and TRBJ2-7, is EAGVTQFPSHSVIEKGQTVTLRCDPISGHDNLYWYRRVMGKEIKFLLHFVKESKQDESGMPNNRFLAERTGGTYSTLKVQPAELEDSGVYFCASSQGWRTSGRAVVHEQYFGPGTRLTVT.

The chain couples TRBV28 to TRBJ2-7; tentatively, D is TRBD1 (6 bases). Trimming pared 4 bases from V and 0 bases from J, leaving 28 bases between. The CDR3 has 20 residues. Germline CDR1 MDHEN, CDR2 SYDVKM. CDR3 loop: CASSSTTVRTANRSSYEQYF. The CDR3 bases are TGTGCCAGCAGTTCCACAACTGTTAGGACAGCCAACCGTAGCTCCTACGAGCAGTACTTC. The whole variable domain, remainder taken from reference TRBV28 and TRBJ2-7, is DVKVTQSSRYLVKRTGEKVFLECVQDMDHENMFWYRQDPGLGLRLIYFSYDVKMKEKGDIPEGYSVSREKKERFSLILESASTNQTSMYLCASSSTTVRTANRSSYEQYFGPGTRLTVT.

The chain is built from TRBV4-3 and TRBJ1-6, with 7 bases lining up with TRBD1. In germline, CDR1 is LGHNA, CDR2 YSLEER. CDR3 length equals 14 residues. V shed 4 bases and J 7 bases; nucleotides not matched to a gene: 4. CDR3 sequence (DNA): TGCGCCAGCAGCCTCAGGGGGGGAAATTCACCCCTCCACTTT. Translation gives CASSLRGGNSPLHF.

The V and J genes are TRBV28 and TRBJ1-2; 10 nucleotides line up with TRBD1. Trimming at V came to 6 bases and at J to 2 bases, leaving 3 bases not matched to a gene. Germline V CDR1 and CDR2: MDHEN, SYDVKM. The CDR3 runs 14 residues. The CDR3 DNA is TGTGCCAGCAGGAGACAGGGGGCGAACTATGGCTACACCTTC. It specifies CASRRQGANYGYTF.

The chain has TRBV18 and TRBJ1-1; 7 bases agree with TRBD1. Per germline, CDR1 KGHSH and CDR2 LQKENI. With 4 bases clipped from V and 8 bases from J, the junction kept 10 bases outside the gene matches. The CDR3 extends over 14 amino acids. CDR3 in DNA: TGTGCCAGCTCACTAATAGACAGGGTCGGGGAAGCTTTCTTT. Translated: CASSLIDRVGEAFF. The whole variable domain, filled in from reference TRBV18 and TRBJ1-1, reads NAGVMQNPRHLVRRRGQEARLRCSPMKGHSHVYWYRQLPEEGLKFMVYLQKENIIDESGMPKERFSAEFPKEGPSILRIQQVVRGDSAAYFCASSLIDRVGEAFFGQGTRLTVV.

CDR3 in DNA: TGCAGCGTTGAGTCCGCCGGGACCAAGGAGTACTTC. It translates to CSVESAGTKEYF. The J gene is TRBJ2-7, the V gene TRBV29-1, with D perhaps assigned TRBD1 or TRBD2 (5 bases each). Germline CDR1 and CDR2: SQVTM and ANQGSEA. This CDR3 has 12 residues. V shed 3 bases and J shed 11 bases, with 17 bases lying between them.

V gene TRBV3-1 (or the pseudogene TRBV3-2) combines with J gene TRBJ2-1; 8 nucleotides match TRBD2. This CDR3 has 16 amino acids. The J segment lost 5 bases and the V segment lost 5 bases, leaving 11 bases of the junction unmatched. Germline CDR1 LGHDT, CDR2 YNNKEL (reference sequence). DNA of the CDR3: TGTGCCAGCAGCGCAAGTTCAGCGGGAGAGAACAATGAGCAGTTCTTC. It specifies CASSASSAGENNEQFF.

This clone showed up just a few times. The V call is TRBV19, the J call TRBJ1-5; 7 positions agree with TRBD1. The CDR3 loop spans 15 amino acids. Germline assignment: CDR1 LNHDA and CDR2 SQIVND (reference sequence). Trimming at V came to 8 bases and at J to 3 bases, leaving 10 bases not matched to a gene. CDR3 protein: CASFDRQGFNQPQHF. CDR3 DNA: TGTGCCAGTTTTGATCGACAGGGATTCAATCAGCCCCAGCATTTT.

In this sample, this clone turned up once. The J gene is TRBJ2-2, the V gene TRBV6-5; D gene uncertain. The CDR3 is 12 amino acids. V lost 5 bases, J lost 0 bases, and 1 base lay in between. From germline, CDR1 is MNHEY and CDR2 SVGAGI. CDR3 DNA: TGTGCCAGCAGTCCGAACACCGGGGAGCTGTTTTTT. The encoded protein is CASSPNTGELFF.

The J gene is TRBJ1-2, the V gene TRBV28; the D is unclear. The germline V gene has CDR1 MDHEN and CDR2 SYDVKM. CDR3 length: 13 residues. Trimming stripped 5 bases from V and 8 bases from J, with 15 bases between. This CDR3 reads CASSNERVGGYTF. CDR3 DNA: TGTGCCAGCAGTAACGAACGGGTTGGAGGCTACACCTTC.

This clone turned up a few times. V is TRBV4-1 and J is TRBJ1-5; weak D call: TRBD1 (6 bases). Per germline, CDR1 MGHRA and CDR2 YSYEKL. Trimming shortened V by 4 bases and J by 6 bases, and 10 bases separated the two germline ends. The CDR3 contains 13 residues. The CDR3 here is CASSLEGGQPQHF. The CDR3 nucleotides read TGCGCCAGCAGCCTCGAAGGGGGTCAGCCCCAGCATTTT.

J is TRBJ1-5 and V is TRBV4-2; D unclear. This CDR3 spans 13 amino acids. The V and J ends lost 0 bases and 1 base respectively, with 1 base between them. The V gene's germline CDR1 is LGHNA and CDR2 YNFKEQ. The CDR3 coding sequence is TGTGCCAGCAGCCAAGAAAGCAATCAGCCCCAGCATTTT. Protein sequence: CASSQESNQPQHF.

The rearrangement uses TRBV11-3 and TRBJ2-5, with 8 bases aligning to TRBD2. Unmatched junction bases numbered 13, after V lost 5 bases and J lost 5 bases. Germline V lookup: CDR1 SGHNT, CDR2 YENEEA. The CDR3 is 16 amino acids. Here the CDR3 DNA reads TGTGCCAGCAGCCACTTAGCGGGAAGGGGTAAGGAGACCCAGTACTTC. Translating gives CASSHLAGRGKETQYF.